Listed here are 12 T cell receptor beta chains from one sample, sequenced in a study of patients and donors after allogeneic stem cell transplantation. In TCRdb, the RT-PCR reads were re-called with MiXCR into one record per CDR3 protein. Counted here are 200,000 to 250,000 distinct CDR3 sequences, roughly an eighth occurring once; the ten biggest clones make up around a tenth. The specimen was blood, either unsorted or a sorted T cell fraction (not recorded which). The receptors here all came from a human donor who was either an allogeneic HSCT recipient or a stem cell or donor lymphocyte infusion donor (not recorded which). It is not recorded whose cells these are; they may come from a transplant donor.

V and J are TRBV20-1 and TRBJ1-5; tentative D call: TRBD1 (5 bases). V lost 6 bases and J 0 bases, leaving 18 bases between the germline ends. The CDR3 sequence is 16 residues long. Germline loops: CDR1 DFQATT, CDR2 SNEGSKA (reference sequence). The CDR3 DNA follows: TGCAGTGCCGAAAGCACCGGGGCCGATAGCAATCAGCCCCAGCATTTT. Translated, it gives CSAESTGADSNQPQHF.

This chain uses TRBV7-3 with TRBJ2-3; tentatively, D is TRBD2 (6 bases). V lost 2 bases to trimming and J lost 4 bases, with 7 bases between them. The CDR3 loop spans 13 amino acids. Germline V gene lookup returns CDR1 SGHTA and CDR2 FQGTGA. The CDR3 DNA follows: TGTGCCAGCAGCTTACGGAGGGCAGATACGCAGTATTTT. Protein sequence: CASSLRRADTQYF.

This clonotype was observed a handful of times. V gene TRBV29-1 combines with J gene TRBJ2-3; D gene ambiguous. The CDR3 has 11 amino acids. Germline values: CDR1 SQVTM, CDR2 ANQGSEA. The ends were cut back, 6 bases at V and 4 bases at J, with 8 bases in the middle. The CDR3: CSVAVADTQYF. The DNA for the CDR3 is TGCAGCGTCGCTGTTGCAGATACGCAGTATTTT.

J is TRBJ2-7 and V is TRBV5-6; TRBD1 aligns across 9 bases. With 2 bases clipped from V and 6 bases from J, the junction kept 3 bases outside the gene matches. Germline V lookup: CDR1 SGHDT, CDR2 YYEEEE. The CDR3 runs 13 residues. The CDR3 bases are TGTGCCAGCAGCTTACAGGGGGCGATCGAGCAGTACTTC. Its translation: CASSLQGAIEQYF.

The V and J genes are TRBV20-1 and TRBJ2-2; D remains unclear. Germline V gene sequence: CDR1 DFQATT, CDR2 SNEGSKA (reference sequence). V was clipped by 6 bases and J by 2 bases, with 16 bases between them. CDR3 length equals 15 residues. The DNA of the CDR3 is TGCAGTGCCCAACCCCTTTTACAAAACACCGGGGAGCTGTTTTTT. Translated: CSAQPLLQNTGELFF.

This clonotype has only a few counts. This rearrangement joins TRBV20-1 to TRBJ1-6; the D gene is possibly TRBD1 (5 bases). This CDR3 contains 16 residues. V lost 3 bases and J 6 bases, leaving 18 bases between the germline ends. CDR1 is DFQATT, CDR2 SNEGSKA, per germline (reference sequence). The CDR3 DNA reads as TGCAGTGCTAGGTTATCGGGGGAGGGCTTTAATTCACCCCTCCACTTT. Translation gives CSARLSGEGFNSPLHF.

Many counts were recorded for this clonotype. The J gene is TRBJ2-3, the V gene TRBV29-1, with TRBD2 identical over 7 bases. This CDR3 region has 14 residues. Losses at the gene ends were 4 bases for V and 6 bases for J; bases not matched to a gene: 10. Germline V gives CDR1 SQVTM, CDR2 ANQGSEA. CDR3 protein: CSVALREIWDTQYF. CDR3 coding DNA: TGCAGCGTTGCGTTGCGGGAGATTTGGGATACGCAGTATTTT.

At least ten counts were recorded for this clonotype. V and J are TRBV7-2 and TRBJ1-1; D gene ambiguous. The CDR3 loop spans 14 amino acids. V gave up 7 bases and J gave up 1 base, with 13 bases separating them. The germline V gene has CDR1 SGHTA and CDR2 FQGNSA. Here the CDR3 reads CASTAPVSNTEAFF. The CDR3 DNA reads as TGTGCCAGCACCGCGCCAGTTTCGAACACTGAAGCTTTCTTT.

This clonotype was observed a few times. The CDR3 DNA reads as TGTGCCAGCTCACCAGTTCCCGGGACGACAGAGACCCAGTACTTC. Encoded protein: CASSPVPGTTETQYF. The J gene is TRBJ2-5, the V gene TRBV18; D tentatively fits TRBD1 or TRBD2 (5 bases each). The CDR3 extends over 15 amino acids. The V end lost 2 bases, the J end lost 4 bases, and 14 bases lay between the germline ends. Germline CDR1 reads KGHSH; CDR2 reads LQKENI.

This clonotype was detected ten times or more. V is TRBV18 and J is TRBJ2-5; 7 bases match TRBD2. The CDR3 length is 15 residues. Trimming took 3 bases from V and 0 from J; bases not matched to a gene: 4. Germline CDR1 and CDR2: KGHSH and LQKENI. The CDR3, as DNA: TGTGCCAGCTCACCGGCGGGAGTGAACCAAGAGACCCAGTACTTC. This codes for CASSPAGVNQETQYF.

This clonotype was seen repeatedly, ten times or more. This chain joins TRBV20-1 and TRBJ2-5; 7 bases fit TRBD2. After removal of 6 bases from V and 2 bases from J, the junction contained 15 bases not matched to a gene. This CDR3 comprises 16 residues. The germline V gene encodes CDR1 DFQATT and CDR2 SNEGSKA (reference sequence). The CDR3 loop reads CSAQSRATSTQETQYF. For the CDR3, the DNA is TGCAGTGCCCAATCACGGGCGACTAGCACACAAGAGACCCAGTACTTC.

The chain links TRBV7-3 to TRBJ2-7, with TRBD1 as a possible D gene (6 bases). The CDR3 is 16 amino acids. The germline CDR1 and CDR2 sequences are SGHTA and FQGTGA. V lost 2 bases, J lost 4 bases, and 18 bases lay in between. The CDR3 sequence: CASSLYAGTTTYEQYF. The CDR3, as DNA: TGTGCCAGCAGCTTATACGCCGGGACAACGACGTACGAGCAGTACTTC.